This passage covers 20 T cell receptor beta chains from one sample sequenced in a study of blood T cell repertoires in COVID-19. The table came from immunoSEQ multiplex PCR; TCRdb's copy has only in-frame clones and leaves some out. The table shows over 45,000 clones, with about 75% occurring only once. Sequences were obtained from peripheral blood. Source of these receptors: a man aged 50-59 years with active or convalescent COVID-19.

V gene TRBV7-9 combines with J gene TRBJ1-6; 8 nucleotides line up with TRBD1. CDR1 is SEHNR and CDR2 is FQNEAQ in the germline V gene (reference sequence). J was trimmed by 8 bases and V by 4 bases; bases with no gene match: 10. This CDR3 has 16 residues. CDR3 DNA: TGTGCCAGCAGCTCGACTCAACAGGGGGTGGATTCACCCCTCCACTTT. Its translation is CASSSTQQGVDSPLHF.

The chain combines TRBV15 with TRBJ2-2; TRBD2 matches at 7 bases. V shed 5 bases and J 2 bases; nucleotides not matched to a gene: 8. The CDR3 totals 16 residues. Germline loops: CDR1 LNHNV, CDR2 YYDKDF (reference sequence). The CDR3 loop is CATSGEGPRNTGELFF. The CDR3 nucleotides are TGTGCCACCAGCGGGGAGGGACCCCGTAACACCGGGGAGCTGTTTTTT.

J is TRBJ2-1 and V is TRBV5-6; TRBD2 matches 7 bases. CDR1 SGHDT and CDR2 YYEEEE come from the germline V gene. CDR3 size: 15 residues. With V trimmed by 4 bases and J by 6 bases, 10 bases remained unmatched. The CDR3 reads CASSLPGGASNEQFF. The CDR3 bases are TGTGCCAGCAGCCTACCGGGAGGCGCGAGCAATGAGCAGTTCTTC.

The chain links TRBV19 to TRBJ1-3; D not certain. Trimming removed 5 bases at V and 3 bases at J, with 14 bases between. The CDR3 runs to 15 residues. CDR1 and CDR2 (germline): LNHDA, SQIVND (reference sequence). The CDR3 DNA reads as TGTGCCAGTAGTCCCTCATCACAAGTTGGAAACACCATATATTTT. The encoded protein is CASSPSSQVGNTIYF.

The chain links TRBV5-6 to TRBJ2-5; D uncertain. CDR3 length equals 15 residues. Germline values: CDR1 SGHDT, CDR2 YYEEEE. The V and J ends lost 2 bases and 4 bases respectively, with 15 bases between them. The DNA of the CDR3 is TGTGCCAGCAGCTTAATGGCAGGATTAGGAGAGACCCAGTACTTC. This encodes CASSLMAGLGETQYF. The full variable domain, completed using reference TRBV5-6 and TRBJ2-5, is DAGVTQSPTHLIKTRGQQVTLRCSPKSGHDTVSWYQQALGQGPQFIFQYYEEEERQRGNFPDRFSGHQFPNYSSELNVNALLLGDSALYLCASSLMAGLGETQYFGPGTRLLVL.

The chain carries TRBV2 and TRBJ2-1; D is possibly TRBD1 (5 bases). Per the germline V gene, CDR1 is SNHLY and CDR2 is FYNNEI. The length of the CDR3 is 13 residues. Trimming removed 10 bases at V and 8 bases at J, with 18 bases between. CDR3 nucleotide sequence: TGTGCCACCGCCTTAATTCAGGGTCATGAGCAGTTCTTC. Protein sequence: CATALIQGHEQFF.

This clone was found a few times. This chain joins TRBV7-6 and TRBJ2-1, with unresolved D. V gave up 1 base and J gave up 6 bases, with 10 bases separating them. Germline values: CDR1 SGHVS, CDR2 FNYEAQ. This CDR3 is built from 14 residues. CDR3 sequence reads: CASSLGGVRNEQFF. Written as DNA, the CDR3 is TGTGCCAGCAGCTTAGGAGGTGTTCGCAATGAGCAGTTCTTC.

The chain employs TRBV7-3 and TRBJ2-1, with 7 bases identical to TRBD2. The CDR3 has 14 amino acids. Per germline, CDR1 SGHTA and CDR2 FQGTGA. V lost 6 bases, J lost 1 base, and 3 bases stayed unmatched. The CDR3 DNA reads TGTGCCAGCAGGCCGGGGGGTTCCTACAATGAGCAGTTCTTC. It yields the protein CASRPGGSYNEQFF.

This sequence joins TRBV19 and TRBJ1-5; perhaps TRBD1 as D (6 bases). The ends were cut back, 7 bases at V and 4 bases at J, with 14 bases in the middle. This CDR3 contains 14 residues. CDR1 and CDR2 (germline): LNHDA, SQIVND (reference sequence). The CDR3, as DNA: TGTGCCAGTAACTGGGGGCGTGAAAATCAGCCCCAGCATTTT. It is translated as CASNWGRENQPQHF. Complete variable domain (other parts from reference TRBV19 and TRBJ1-5): DGGITQSPKYLFRKEGQNVTLSCEQNLNHDAMYWYRQDPGQGLRLIYYSQIVNDFQKGDIAEGYSVSREKKESFPLTVTSAQKNPTAFYLCASNWGRENQPQHFGDGTRLSIL.

This clone showed up just a few times. The rearrangement links TRBV7-8 to TRBJ2-1; weak D call: TRBD2 (6 bases). The ends were cut back, 5 bases at V and 8 bases at J, with 13 bases in the middle. CDR3 length equals 13 residues. The germline V gene has CDR1 SGHVS and CDR2 FQNEAQ. The CDR3 nucleotides are TGTGCCAGCAGCCGCTACGCGGGGTATGAGCAGTTCTTC. It yields the protein CASSRYAGYEQFF.

The V call is TRBV5-1, the J call TRBJ2-1; TRBD2 agrees at 11 bases. Germline CDR1 reads SGHRS; CDR2 reads YFSETQ. With 4 bases clipped from V and 6 bases from J, the junction kept 9 bases outside the gene matches. This CDR3 spans 16 amino acids. The CDR3 DNA sequence: TGCGCCAGCAGCCCCCTTAGCGGGGGGGCGGGCAATGAGCAGTTCTTC. Its translation is CASSPLSGGAGNEQFF. Supplemented by reference TRBV5-1 and TRBJ2-1, the full variable domain reads KAGVTQTPRYLIKTRGQQVTLSCSPISGHRSVSWYQQTPGQGLQFLFEYFSETQRNKGNFPGRFSGRQFSNSRSEMNVSTLELGDSALYLCASSPLSGGAGNEQFFGPGTRLTVL.

This rearrangement joins TRBV2 to TRBJ1-6, with 7 bases lining up with TRBD1. Trimming at V came to 4 bases and at J to 8 bases, leaving 8 bases not matched to a gene. Germline V lookup: CDR1 SNHLY, CDR2 FYNNEI. This CDR3 has 15 residues. CDR3 in amino acids: CASSVRQGADSPLHF. The DNA of the CDR3 is TGTGCCAGCAGTGTCAGACAGGGTGCGGATTCACCCCTCCACTTT.

V usage is TRBV5-1 and J usage is TRBJ1-1; TRBD1 matches at 10 bases. Per the germline V gene, CDR1 is SGHRS and CDR2 is YFSETQ. After removal of 4 bases from V and 5 bases from J, the junction contained 5 bases not matched to a gene. The CDR3 has 14 amino acids. The CDR3 DNA reads TGCGCCAGCAGCGATGGACAGGGGGGGACTGAAGCTTTCTTT. Protein product: CASSDGQGGTEAFF.

The genes are TRBV19 and TRBJ2-7, with 9 bases lining up with TRBD1. Germline V CDR1 and CDR2: LNHDA, SQIVND (reference sequence). This CDR3 has 15 residues. V lost 3 bases, J lost 4 bases, and 7 bases stayed unmatched. The CDR3 DNA sequence: TGTGCCAGTAGTATTGGACAGGGGACTTTTTACGAGCAGTACTTC. This translates into CASSIGQGTFYEQYF.

With respect to this clone: Germline is not matched at one junction end, which may reflect a read error. This chain connects TRBV7-7 to TRBJ2-2; D is unclear. Germline V gene sequence: CDR1 SSHAT, CDR2 FNYEAQ (reference sequence). CDR3 length: 13 amino acids. CDR3 in amino acids: CASSLDGSGELFF. In DNA form, the CDR3 reads TGTGCTAGCAGCTTAGACGGGTCCGGGGAGCTGTTTTTT.

This clone was counted between two and nine times. The chain joins TRBV7-6 to TRBJ2-7, with 10 bases lining up with TRBD1. The germline gives CDR1 SGHVS, CDR2 FNYEAQ. The ends lost 4 bases at V and 3 bases at J; junction bases unmatched: 0. The CDR3 has 13 residues. For the CDR3, the DNA is TGTGCCAGCAGCTGGGACAGGGGCTACGAGCAGTACTTC. This encodes CASSWDRGYEQYF.

This clone was observed a handful of times. The V gene is TRBV2, the J gene TRBJ2-3; the D is unclear. V was shortened by 5 bases and J by 0 bases, with 9 bases between the two germline ends. This CDR3 region has 14 residues. CDR1 SNHLY and CDR2 FYNNEI come from the germline V gene. CDR3: CASSFLGSTDTQYF. The CDR3 region has the DNA TGTGCCAGCAGTTTCCTAGGTAGCACAGATACGCAGTATTTT.

V and J are TRBV5-5 and TRBJ1-2, with a weak D call TRBD1 (5 bases). The V end lost 1 base, the J end lost 5 bases, and 6 bases lay between the germline ends. CDR3 length: 12 residues. Germline CDR1 is SGHKS and CDR2 is YYEKEE (reference sequence). The CDR3 loop is CASSLSGYGYTF. CDR3 DNA: TGTGCCAGCAGCTTGTCAGGGTATGGCTACACCTTC.

The V and J genes are TRBV11-3 and TRBJ2-5; D not certain. V shed 4 bases and J shed 4 bases, with 10 bases lying between them. CDR1 SGHNT and CDR2 YENEEA come from the germline V gene. There are 13 residues in the CDR3. Written as DNA, the CDR3 is TGTGCCAGCAGCTCTGCAGGTTCAGAGACCCAGTACTTC. The encoded protein is CASSSAGSETQYF.

Here the CDR3 DNA reads TGTGCCAGCAGCTTAGCAAGCATTTTTACCTACGAGCAGTACTTC. Translating gives CASSLASIFTYEQYF. This sequence joins TRBV7-8 and TRBJ2-7; the D is unclear. The length of the CDR3 is 15 residues. V was pared by 0 bases and J by 2 bases, with 11 bases between. Germline V gene sequence: CDR1 SGHVS, CDR2 FQNEAQ.